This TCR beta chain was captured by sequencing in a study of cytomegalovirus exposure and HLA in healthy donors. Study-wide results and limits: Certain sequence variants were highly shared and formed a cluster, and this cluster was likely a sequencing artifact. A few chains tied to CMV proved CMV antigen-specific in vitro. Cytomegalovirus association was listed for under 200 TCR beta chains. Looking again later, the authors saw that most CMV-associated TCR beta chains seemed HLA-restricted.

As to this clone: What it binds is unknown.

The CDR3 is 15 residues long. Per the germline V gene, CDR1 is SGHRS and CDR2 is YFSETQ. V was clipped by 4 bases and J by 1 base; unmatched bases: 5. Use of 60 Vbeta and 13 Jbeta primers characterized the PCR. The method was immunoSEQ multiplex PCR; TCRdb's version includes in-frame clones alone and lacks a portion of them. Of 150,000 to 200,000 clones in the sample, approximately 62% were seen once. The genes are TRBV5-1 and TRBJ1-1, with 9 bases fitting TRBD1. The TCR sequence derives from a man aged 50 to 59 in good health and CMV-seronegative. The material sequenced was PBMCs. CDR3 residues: CASSETGGENTEAFF. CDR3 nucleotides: TGCGCCAGCAGCGAAACAGGGGGCGAGAACACTGAAGCTTTCTTT.